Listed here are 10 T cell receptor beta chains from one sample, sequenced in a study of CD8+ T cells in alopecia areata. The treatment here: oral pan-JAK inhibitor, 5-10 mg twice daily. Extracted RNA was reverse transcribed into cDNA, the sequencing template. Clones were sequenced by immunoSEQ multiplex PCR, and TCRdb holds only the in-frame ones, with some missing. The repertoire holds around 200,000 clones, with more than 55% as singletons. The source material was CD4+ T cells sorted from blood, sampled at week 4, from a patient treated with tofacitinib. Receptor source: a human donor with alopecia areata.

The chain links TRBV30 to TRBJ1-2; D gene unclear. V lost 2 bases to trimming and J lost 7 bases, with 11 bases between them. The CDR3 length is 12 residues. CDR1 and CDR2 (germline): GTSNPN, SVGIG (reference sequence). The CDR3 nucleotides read TGTGCCTGGAGTCGGGAAAGGGCTGGCTACACCTTC. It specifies CAWSRERAGYTF. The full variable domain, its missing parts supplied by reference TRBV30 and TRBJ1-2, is SQTIHQWPATLVQPVGSPLSLECTVEGTSNPNLYWYRQAAGRGLQLLFYSVGIGQISSEVPQNLSASRPQDRQFILSSKKLLLSDSGFYLCAWSRERAGYTFGSGTRLTVV.

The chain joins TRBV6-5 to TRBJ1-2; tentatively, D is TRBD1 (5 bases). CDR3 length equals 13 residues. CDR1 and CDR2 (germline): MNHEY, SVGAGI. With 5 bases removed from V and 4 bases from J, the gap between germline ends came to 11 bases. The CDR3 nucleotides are TGTGCCAGCAGTCCCGGGGGAATCTATGGCTACACCTTC. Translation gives CASSPGGIYGYTF.

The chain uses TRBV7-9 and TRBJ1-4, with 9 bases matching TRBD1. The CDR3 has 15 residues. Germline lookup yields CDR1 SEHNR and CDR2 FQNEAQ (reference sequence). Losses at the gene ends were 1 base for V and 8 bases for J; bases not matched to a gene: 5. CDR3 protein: CASSLGDRVGEKLFF. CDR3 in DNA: TGTGCCAGCAGCTTAGGGGACAGGGTAGGAGAAAAACTGTTTTTT. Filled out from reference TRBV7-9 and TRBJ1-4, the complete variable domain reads DTGVSQNPRHKITKRGQNVTFRCDPISEHNRLYWYRQTLGQGPEFLTYFQNEAQLEKSRLLSDRFSAERPKGSFSTLEIQRTEQGDSAMYLCASSLGDRVGEKLFFGSGTQLSVL.

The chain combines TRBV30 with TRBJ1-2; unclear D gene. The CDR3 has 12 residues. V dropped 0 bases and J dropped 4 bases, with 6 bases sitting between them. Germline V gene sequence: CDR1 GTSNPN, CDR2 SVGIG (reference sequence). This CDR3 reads CAWSVPPYGYTF. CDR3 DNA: TGTGCCTGGAGTGTACCTCCCTATGGCTACACCTTC.

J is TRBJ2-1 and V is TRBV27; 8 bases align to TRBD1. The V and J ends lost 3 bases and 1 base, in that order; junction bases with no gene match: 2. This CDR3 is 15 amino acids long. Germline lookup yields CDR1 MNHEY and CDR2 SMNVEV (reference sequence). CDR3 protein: CASSFRTGSYNEQFF. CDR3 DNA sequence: TGTGCCAGCAGTTTCCGGACAGGGTCCTACAATGAGCAGTTCTTC.

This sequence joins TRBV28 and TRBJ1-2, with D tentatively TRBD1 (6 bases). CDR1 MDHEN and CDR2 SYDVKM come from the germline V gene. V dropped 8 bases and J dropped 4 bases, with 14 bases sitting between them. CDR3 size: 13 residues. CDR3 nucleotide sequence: TGTGCCAGCGTAGGGGGAGCCTCCTATGGCTACACCTTC. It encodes CASVGGASYGYTF.

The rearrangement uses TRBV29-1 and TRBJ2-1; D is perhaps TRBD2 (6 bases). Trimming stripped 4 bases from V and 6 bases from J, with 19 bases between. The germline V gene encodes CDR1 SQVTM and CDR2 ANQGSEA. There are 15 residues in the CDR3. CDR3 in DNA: TGCAGCGTTGTCGAGTCGGGACTGACCCTCAATGAGCAGTTCTTC. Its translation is CSVVESGLTLNEQFF.

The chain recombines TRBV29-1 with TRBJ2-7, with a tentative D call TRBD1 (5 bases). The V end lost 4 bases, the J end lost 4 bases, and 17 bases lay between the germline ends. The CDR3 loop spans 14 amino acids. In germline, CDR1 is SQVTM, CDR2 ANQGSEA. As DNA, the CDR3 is TGCAGCGTTGTCCGTGTCGGCCAGGGATACGAGCAGTACTTC. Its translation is CSVVRVGQGYEQYF.

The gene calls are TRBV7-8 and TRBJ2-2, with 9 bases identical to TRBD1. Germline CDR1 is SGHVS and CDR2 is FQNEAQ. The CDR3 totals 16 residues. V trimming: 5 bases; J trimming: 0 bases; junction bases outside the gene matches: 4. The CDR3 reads CASSPQGAANTGELFF. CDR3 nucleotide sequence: TGTGCCAGCAGCCCACAGGGGGCCGCGAACACCGGGGAGCTGTTTTTT.

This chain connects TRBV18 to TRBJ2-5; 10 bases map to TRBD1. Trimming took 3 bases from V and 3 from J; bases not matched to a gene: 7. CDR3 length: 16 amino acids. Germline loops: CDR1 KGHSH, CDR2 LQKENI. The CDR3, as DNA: TGTGCCAGCTCACCCTATGGGACAGGGGATAAAGAGACCCAGTACTTC. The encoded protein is CASSPYGTGDKETQYF.